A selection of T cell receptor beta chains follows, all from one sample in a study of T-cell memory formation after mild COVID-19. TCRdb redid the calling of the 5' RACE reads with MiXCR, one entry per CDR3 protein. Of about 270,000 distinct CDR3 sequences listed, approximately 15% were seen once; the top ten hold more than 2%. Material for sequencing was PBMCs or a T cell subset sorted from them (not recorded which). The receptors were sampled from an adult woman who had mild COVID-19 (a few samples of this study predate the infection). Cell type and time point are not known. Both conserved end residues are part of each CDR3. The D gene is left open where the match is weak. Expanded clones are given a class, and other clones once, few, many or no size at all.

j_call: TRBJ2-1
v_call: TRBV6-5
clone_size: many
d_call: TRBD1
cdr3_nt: TGTGCCAGCACAAAGGGACAGGGCAAGCTAAATGAGCAGTTCTTC
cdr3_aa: CASTKGQGKLNEQFF

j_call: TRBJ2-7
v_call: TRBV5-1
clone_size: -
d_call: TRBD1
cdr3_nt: TGCGCCAGCAGCCCAGGGACAGCCCACGAGCAGTACTTC
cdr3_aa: CASSPGTAHEQYF

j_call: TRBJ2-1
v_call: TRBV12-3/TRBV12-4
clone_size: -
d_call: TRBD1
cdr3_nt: TGTGCCAGCACCAAGGGACAGGGAGATAATGAGCAGTTCTTC
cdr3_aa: CASTKGQGDNEQFF

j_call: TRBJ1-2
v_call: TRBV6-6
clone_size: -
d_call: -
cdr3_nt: TGTGCCAGCAGTTACTCGACCTATGGCTACACCTTC
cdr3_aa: CASSYSTYGYTF

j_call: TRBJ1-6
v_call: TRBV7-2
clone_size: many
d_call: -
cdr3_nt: TGTGCCAGCACTGGGAGAAGGGGTAATAATTCACCCCTCCACTTT
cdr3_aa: CASTGRRGNNSPLHF

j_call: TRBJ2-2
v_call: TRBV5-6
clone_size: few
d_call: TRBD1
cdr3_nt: TGTGCCAGCAGCTTTTGGGGAAGGACAGGGGTGAACACCGGGGAGCTGTTTTTT
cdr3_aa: CASSFWGRTGVNTGELFF

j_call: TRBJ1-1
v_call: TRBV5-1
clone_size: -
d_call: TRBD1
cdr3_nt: TGCGCCAGCAGCTTGGGTCGACAGGGGAACACTGAAGCTTTCTTT
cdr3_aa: CASSLGRQGNTEAFF

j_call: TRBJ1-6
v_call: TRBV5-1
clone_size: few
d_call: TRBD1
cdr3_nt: TGCGCCAGCAGCTTGGAGAGGACAGGGGGTTCACCCCTCCACTTT
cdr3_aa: CASSLERTGGSPLHF

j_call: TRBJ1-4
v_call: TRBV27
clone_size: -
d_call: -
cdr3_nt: TGTGCCAGCAGTTTCTTCTATCCAGGGCAAAGCGAAAAACTGTTTTTT
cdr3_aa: CASSFFYPGQSEKLFF

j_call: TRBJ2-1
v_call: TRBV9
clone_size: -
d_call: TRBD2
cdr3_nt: TGTGCCAGCAGCCCGACTAGCGGGAGTACCCACAATGAGCAGTTCTTC
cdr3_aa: CASSPTSGSTHNEQFF

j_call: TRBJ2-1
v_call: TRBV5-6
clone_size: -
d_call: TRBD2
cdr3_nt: TGTGCCAGCAGCTTGTCGGGTAGCGGGAGCTACAATGAGCAGTTCTTC
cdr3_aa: CASSLSGSGSYNEQFF

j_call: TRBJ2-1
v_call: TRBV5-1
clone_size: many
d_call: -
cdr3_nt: TGCGCCAGCAGCTTGGCGGACTTCTACAATGAGCAGTTCTTC
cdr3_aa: CASSLADFYNEQFF

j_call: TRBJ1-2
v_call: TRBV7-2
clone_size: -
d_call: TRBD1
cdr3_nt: TGTGCCAGCAGCCAGATAAGAGGACAGGGCTCTAGTGGCTACACCTTC
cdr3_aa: CASSQIRGQGSSGYTF

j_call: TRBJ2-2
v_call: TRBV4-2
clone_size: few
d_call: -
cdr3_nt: TGTGCCAGCAGCCAAGATAGGTGGGCTGGCAACACCGGGGAGCTGTTTTTT
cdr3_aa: CASSQDRWAGNTGELFF

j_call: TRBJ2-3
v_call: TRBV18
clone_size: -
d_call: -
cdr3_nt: TGTGCCAGCTCACCGGGCACCCTTCGCACAGATACGCAGTATTTT
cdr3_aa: CASSPGTLRTDTQYF

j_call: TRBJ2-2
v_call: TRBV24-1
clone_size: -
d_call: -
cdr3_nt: TGTGCCACCAAGGGACACCAGAACACCGGGGAGCTGTTTTTT
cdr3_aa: CATKGHQNTGELFF